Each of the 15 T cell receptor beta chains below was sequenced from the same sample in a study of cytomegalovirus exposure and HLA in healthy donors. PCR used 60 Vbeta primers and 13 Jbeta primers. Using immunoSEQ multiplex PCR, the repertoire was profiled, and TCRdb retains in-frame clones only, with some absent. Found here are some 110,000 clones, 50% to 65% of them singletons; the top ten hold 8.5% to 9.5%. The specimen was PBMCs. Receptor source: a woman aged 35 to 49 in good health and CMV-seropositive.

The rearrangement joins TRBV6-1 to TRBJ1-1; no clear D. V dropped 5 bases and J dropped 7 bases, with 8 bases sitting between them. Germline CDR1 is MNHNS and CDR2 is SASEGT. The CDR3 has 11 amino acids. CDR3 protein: CASSKEGEAFF. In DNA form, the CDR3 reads TGTGCCAGCAGTAAGGAGGGTGAAGCTTTCTTT.

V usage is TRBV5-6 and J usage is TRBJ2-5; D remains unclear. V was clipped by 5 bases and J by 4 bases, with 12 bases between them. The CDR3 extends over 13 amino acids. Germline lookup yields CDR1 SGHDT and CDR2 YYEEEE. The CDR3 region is CASSFFKRETQYF. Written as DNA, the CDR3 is TGTGCCAGCAGTTTTTTTAAGAGAGAGACCCAGTACTTC.

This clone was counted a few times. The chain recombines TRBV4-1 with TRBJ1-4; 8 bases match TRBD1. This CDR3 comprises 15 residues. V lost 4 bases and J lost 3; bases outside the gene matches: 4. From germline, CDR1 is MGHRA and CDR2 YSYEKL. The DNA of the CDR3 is TGCGCCAGCAGCCCAGACAGGGGTGCTAATGAAAAACTGTTTTTT. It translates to CASSPDRGANEKLFF.

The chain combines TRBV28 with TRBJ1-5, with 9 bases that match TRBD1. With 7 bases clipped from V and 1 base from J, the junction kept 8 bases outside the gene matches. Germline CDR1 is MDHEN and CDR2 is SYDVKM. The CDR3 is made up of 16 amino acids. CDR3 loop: CASIPGTGRSNQPQHF. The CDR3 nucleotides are TGTGCCAGCATCCCTGGGACAGGGCGCAGCAATCAGCCCCAGCATTTT.

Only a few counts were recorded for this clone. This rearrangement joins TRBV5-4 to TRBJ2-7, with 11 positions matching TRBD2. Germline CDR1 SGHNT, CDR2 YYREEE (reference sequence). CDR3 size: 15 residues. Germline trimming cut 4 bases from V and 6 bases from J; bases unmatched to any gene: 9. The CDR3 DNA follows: TGTGCCAGCAGCAGGTGGGGCCTAGCGGGAGGCGAGCAGTACTTC. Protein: CASSRWGLAGGEQYF.

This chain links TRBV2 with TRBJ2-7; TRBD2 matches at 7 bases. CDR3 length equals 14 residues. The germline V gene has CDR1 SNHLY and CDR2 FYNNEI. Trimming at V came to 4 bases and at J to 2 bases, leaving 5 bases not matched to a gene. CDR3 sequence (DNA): TGTGCCAGCAGTGCCGGGACTACTACCTACGAGCAGTACTTC. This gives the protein CASSAGTTTYEQYF.

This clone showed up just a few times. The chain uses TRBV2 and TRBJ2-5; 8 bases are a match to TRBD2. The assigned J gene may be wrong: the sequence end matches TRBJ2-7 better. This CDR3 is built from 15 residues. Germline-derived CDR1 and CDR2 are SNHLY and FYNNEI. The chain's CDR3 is CASTSGGRPPYEQYF. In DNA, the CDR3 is TGTGCCAGCACGTCTGGCGGGAGGCCCCCCTACGAGCAGTACTTC.

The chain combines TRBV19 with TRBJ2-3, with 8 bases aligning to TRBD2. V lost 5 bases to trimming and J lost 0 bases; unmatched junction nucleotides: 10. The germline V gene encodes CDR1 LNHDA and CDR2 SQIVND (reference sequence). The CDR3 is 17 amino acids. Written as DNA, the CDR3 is TGTGCCAGTAGTCCCGGGGCGGGAGGCCTTAGCACAGATACGCAGTATTTT. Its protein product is CASSPGAGGLSTDTQYF.

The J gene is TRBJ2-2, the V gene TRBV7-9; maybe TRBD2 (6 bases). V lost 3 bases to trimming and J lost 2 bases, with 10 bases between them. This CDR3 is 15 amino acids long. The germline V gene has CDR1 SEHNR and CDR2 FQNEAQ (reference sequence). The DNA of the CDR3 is TGTGCCAGCAGCTTGTTGGACTACAACACCGGGGAGCTGTTTTTT. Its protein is CASSLLDYNTGELFF.

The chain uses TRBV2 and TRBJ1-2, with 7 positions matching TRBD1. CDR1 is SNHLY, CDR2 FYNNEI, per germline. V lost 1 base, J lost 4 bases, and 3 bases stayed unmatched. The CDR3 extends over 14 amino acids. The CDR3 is CASSEDRGAYGYTF. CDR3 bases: TGTGCCAGCAGTGAAGACAGGGGAGCCTATGGCTACACCTTC.

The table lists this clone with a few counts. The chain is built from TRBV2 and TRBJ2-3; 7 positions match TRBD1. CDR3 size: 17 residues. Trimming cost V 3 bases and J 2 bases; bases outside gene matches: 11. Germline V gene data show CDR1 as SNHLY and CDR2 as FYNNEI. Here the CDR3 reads CASSDPGTAIPTDTQYF. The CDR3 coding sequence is TGTGCCAGCAGTGATCCCGGGACAGCCATACCCACAGATACGCAGTATTTT.

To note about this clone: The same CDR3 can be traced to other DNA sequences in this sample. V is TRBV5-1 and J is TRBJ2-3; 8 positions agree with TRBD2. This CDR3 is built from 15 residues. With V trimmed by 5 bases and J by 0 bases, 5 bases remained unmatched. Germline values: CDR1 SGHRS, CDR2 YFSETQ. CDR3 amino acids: CASSLAGGSTDTQYF. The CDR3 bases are TGCGCCAGCAGTCTCGCGGGAGGTAGCACAGATACGCAGTATTTT.

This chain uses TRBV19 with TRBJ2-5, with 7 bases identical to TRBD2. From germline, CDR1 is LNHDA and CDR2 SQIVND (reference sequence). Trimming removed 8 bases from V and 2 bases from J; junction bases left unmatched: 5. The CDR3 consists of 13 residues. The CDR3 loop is CASSREDQETQYF. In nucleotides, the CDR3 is TGTGCCAGTTCCCGGGAGGATCAAGAGACCCAGTACTTC.

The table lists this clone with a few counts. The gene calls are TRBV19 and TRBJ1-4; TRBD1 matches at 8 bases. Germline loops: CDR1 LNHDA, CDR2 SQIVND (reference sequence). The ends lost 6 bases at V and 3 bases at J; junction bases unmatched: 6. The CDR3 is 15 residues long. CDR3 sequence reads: CASSTGGGSNEKLFF. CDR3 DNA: TGTGCCAGTAGCACAGGGGGGGGATCTAATGAAAAACTGTTTTTT.

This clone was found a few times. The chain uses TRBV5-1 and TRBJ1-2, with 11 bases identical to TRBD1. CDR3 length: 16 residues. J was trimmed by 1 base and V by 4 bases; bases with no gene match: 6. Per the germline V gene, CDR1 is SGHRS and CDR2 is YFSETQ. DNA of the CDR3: TGCGCCAGCAGCCTTGGACAGGGGGCCCTTAACTATGGCTACACCTTC. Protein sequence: CASSLGQGALNYGYTF.